This entry concerns a single T cell receptor (beta chain). V lost 5 bases, J lost 4 bases, and 12 bases stayed unmatched. Germline lookup yields CDR1 LNHDA and CDR2 SQIVND (reference sequence). The CDR3 spans 16 residues. The data belong to a study of blood T cell repertoires in COVID-19. Whole-study context: Both acute and convalescent COVID-19 samples were obtained from the United States, Italy and Spain. The cDNA or gDNA used as material had been derived from T cells, B-cell-depleted T cells, or PBMCs.

Authors' data handling: Amplification of reference gene primers provided the estimated nucleated cell counts. TCRdb's table, derived via immunoSEQ multiplex PCR, lists solely in-frame clones and lacks some. Clone size and V and J calls were adopted from that table, with D and trimming inferred from the DNA. The sample consists of over 50,000 clones, around four fifths of them appearing once. Material for sequencing was peripheral blood. This sequence joins TRBV19 and TRBJ1-2; 8 nucleotides match TRBD1. This receptor was taken from a man aged 50-60 years with acute or convalescent COVID-19. CDR3 sequence: CASSGPAGGRSYGYTF. CDR3 bases: TGTGCCAGTAGTGGCCCCGCAGGGGGCAGAAGCTATGGCTACACCTTC.